This T cell receptor (beta chain) emerged from a study of long-term antiretroviral therapy in people with HIV. V lost 5 bases to trimming and J lost 7 bases, with 21 bases between them. This CDR3 has 16 amino acids. The germline V gene encodes CDR1 SGHTA and CDR2 FQGTGA. Runs used v3.0 of the immunoSEQ assay and were done at survey level. The data were produced by immunoSEQ multiplex PCR, yet TCRdb's version contains in-frame clones alone and is incomplete. The data contain some 19,000 clones, approximately 86% of them singletons. From each donor, at least one pre-ART PBMC sample and at least two post-ART PBMC samples were obtained. None of the participants with HIV were treated outside the United States.

The rearrangement links TRBV7-3 to TRBJ2-1; D is ambiguous. The clonotype originates from a man aged 40-50 years with HIV. The sample was unsorted PBMCs, taken 0.5 years after starting antiretroviral therapy. The CDR3 nucleotides are TGTGCCAGCAGCCCTCAAACCTTCGATCCCCTGAATGAGCAGTTCTTC. Encoded protein: CASSPQTFDPLNEQFF.